A selection of T cell receptor beta chains follows, all from one sample in a study of CD8+ T cells in alopecia areata. Measured with immunoSEQ multiplex PCR; TCRdb has only the in-frame clones, and not every one. The sample has 150,000 or so clones; about 89% are singletons. Sequenced material: CD8+ T cells sorted from blood, taken at week 0. The receptors were gathered from a human donor with alopecia areata. The CDR3 runs from the conserved cysteine through the conserved F or W. D genes are given only for firm matches. Clone size is given for some rows only: seen once, a few or many times, or a class if the clone is expanded.

clone_size: NA
j_call: TRBJ2-2
d_call: NA
v_call: TRBV29-1
cdr3_aa: CSVVVSLPGELFF
cdr3_nt: TGCAGCGTTGTGGTCTCCCTCCCCGGGGAGCTGTTTTTT

clone_size: once
j_call: TRBJ1-4
d_call: NA
v_call: TRBV7-9
cdr3_aa: CASSSLRGSDEKLFF
cdr3_nt: TGTGCCAGCAGCTCCTTACGGGGGAGCGATGAAAAACTGTTTTTT

clone_size: NA
j_call: TRBJ2-3
d_call: NA
v_call: TRBV27
cdr3_aa: CASSLSMTDTQYF
cdr3_nt: TGTGCCAGCAGTTTATCGATGACAGATACGCAGTATTTT

clone_size: NA
j_call: TRBJ2-1
d_call: NA
v_call: TRBV29-1
cdr3_aa: CSVEELGGVDNEQFF
cdr3_nt: TGCAGCGTCGAGGAATTGGGGGGAGTAGACAATGAGCAGTTCTTC

clone_size: NA
j_call: TRBJ2-2
d_call: TRBD2
v_call: TRBV19
cdr3_aa: CASSIGRVNGELFF
cdr3_nt: TGTGCCAGTAGTATCGGGAGGGTTAACGGGGAGCTGTTTTTT

clone_size: NA
j_call: TRBJ1-5
d_call: NA
v_call: TRBV27
cdr3_aa: CASSPVGGRGQPQHF
cdr3_nt: TGTGCCAGCAGTCCCGTCGGGGGCCGGGGTCAGCCCCAGCATTTT

clone_size: NA
j_call: TRBJ2-1
d_call: TRBD2
v_call: TRBV7-2
cdr3_aa: CASSLGVAGAAYNEQFF
cdr3_nt: TGTGCCAGCAGCTTAGGGGTCGCGGGAGCTGCCTACAATGAGCAGTTCTTC

clone_size: NA
j_call: TRBJ2-3
d_call: NA
v_call: TRBV9
cdr3_aa: CASSLFTSLSTDTQYF
cdr3_nt: TGTGCCAGCAGCCTTTTCACAAGTTTAAGCACAGATACGCAGTATTTT

clone_size: NA
j_call: TRBJ2-3
d_call: TRBD1
v_call: TRBV29-1
cdr3_aa: CSVEGQGARDWADTQYF
cdr3_nt: TGCAGCGTCGAGGGGCAGGGGGCAAGGGATTGGGCAGATACGCAGTATTTT

clone_size: NA
j_call: TRBJ1-5
d_call: NA
v_call: TRBV6-1
cdr3_aa: CASSDEFFGQPQHF
cdr3_nt: TGTGCCAGCAGTGATGAGTTTTTCGGCCAGCCCCAGCATTTT

clone_size: NA
j_call: TRBJ1-2
d_call: NA
v_call: TRBV15
cdr3_aa: CATSMGDTNNYGYTF
cdr3_nt: TGTGCCACCAGCATGGGGGACACAAATAACTATGGCTACACCTTC

clone_size: NA
j_call: TRBJ2-7
d_call: NA
v_call: TRBV7-9
cdr3_aa: CASSFKEHEQYF
cdr3_nt: TGTGCCAGCAGCTTTAAAGAGCACGAGCAGTACTTC

clone_size: NA
j_call: TRBJ2-7
d_call: NA
v_call: TRBV7-9
cdr3_aa: CASSPSQGYDEQYF
cdr3_nt: TGTGCCAGCAGCCCTTCCCAGGGTTATGACGAGCAGTACTTC

clone_size: NA
j_call: TRBJ2-7
d_call: NA
v_call: TRBV2
cdr3_aa: CASSPWPSYEQYF
cdr3_nt: TGTGCCAGTAGTCCCTGGCCGAGCTACGAGCAGTACTTC

clone_size: NA
j_call: TRBJ2-1
d_call: TRBD2
v_call: TRBV13
cdr3_aa: CASAGLGNSNEQFF
cdr3_nt: TGTGCCAGCGCGGGACTAGGAAACAGTAATGAGCAGTTCTTC

clone_size: NA
j_call: TRBJ2-7
d_call: TRBD1
v_call: TRBV19
cdr3_aa: CASSIVGTGIDEQYF
cdr3_nt: TGTGCCAGTAGTATAGTCGGGACAGGCATCGACGAGCAGTACTTC

clone_size: NA
j_call: TRBJ2-7
d_call: NA
v_call: TRBV7-9
cdr3_aa: CASSSIYEQYF
cdr3_nt: TGTGCCAGCAGCTCTATATACGAGCAGTACTTC

clone_size: few
j_call: TRBJ2-1
d_call: NA
v_call: TRBV5-1
cdr3_aa: CASSDSGNDPEQFF
cdr3_nt: TGCGCCAGCAGCGACTCAGGAAATGATCCTGAGCAGTTCTTC

clone_size: NA
j_call: TRBJ2-6
d_call: TRBD1
v_call: TRBV5-1
cdr3_aa: CASSPVGTGAGANVLTF
cdr3_nt: TGCGCCAGCAGCCCGGTGGGGACAGGGGCTGGGGCCAACGTCCTGACTTTC

clone_size: NA
j_call: TRBJ2-7
d_call: TRBD2
v_call: TRBV6-1
cdr3_aa: CASSEGTSVAYEQYF
cdr3_nt: TGTGCCAGCAGTGAAGGAACTAGCGTAGCCTACGAGCAGTACTTC

clone_size: NA
j_call: TRBJ1-5
d_call: NA
v_call: TRBV7-6
cdr3_aa: CASSLGGQDQPQHF
cdr3_nt: TGTGCCAGCAGCCTGGGGGGACAAGATCAGCCCCAGCATTTT

clone_size: NA
j_call: TRBJ2-1
d_call: NA
v_call: TRBV7-2
cdr3_aa: CASSSPGRAGRYNEQFF
cdr3_nt: TGTGCCAGCAGCTCCCCCGGCCGAGCGGGCAGGTACAATGAGCAGTTCTTC

clone_size: NA
j_call: TRBJ2-7
d_call: NA
v_call: TRBV23-1
cdr3_aa: CASTTFLYEQYF
cdr3_nt: TGCGCCAGCACCACCTTCCTCTACGAGCAGTACTTC

clone_size: once
j_call: TRBJ2-5
d_call: NA
v_call: TRBV27
cdr3_aa: CASRRTAQETQYF
cdr3_nt: TGTGCCAGCCGTCGGACAGCCCAAGAGACCCAGTACTTC

clone_size: NA
j_call: TRBJ1-1
d_call: TRBD1
v_call: TRBV6-5
cdr3_aa: CASSYGGQGTEAFF
cdr3_nt: TGTGCCAGCAGTTACGGCGGACAGGGGACTGAAGCTTTCTTT

clone_size: few
j_call: TRBJ2-1
d_call: NA
v_call: TRBV29-1
cdr3_aa: CSVDPTNNEQFF
cdr3_nt: TGCAGCGTAGACCCGACCAACAATGAGCAGTTCTTC

clone_size: NA
j_call: TRBJ2-7
d_call: TRBD2
v_call: TRBV4-2
cdr3_aa: CASSQEGPSGFLNEQYF
cdr3_nt: TGTGCCAGCAGCCAAGAAGGCCCTAGCGGTTTCCTAAACGAGCAGTACTTC

clone_size: NA
j_call: TRBJ1-5
d_call: NA
v_call: TRBV27
cdr3_aa: CASSLSGETDQPQHF
cdr3_nt: TGTGCCAGCAGTTTATCAGGGGAGACAGATCAGCCCCAGCATTTT

clone_size: few
j_call: TRBJ2-5
d_call: NA
v_call: TRBV29-1
cdr3_aa: CSVGRLGISETQYF
cdr3_nt: TGCAGCGTTGGCCGACTAGGGATAAGCGAGACCCAGTACTTC

clone_size: NA
j_call: TRBJ2-7
d_call: NA
v_call: TRBV29-1
cdr3_aa: CSVGGTSSSYEQYF
cdr3_nt: TGCAGCGTTGGCGGGACATCGAGCTCCTACGAGCAGTACTTC

clone_size: NA
j_call: TRBJ1-2
d_call: NA
v_call: TRBV27
cdr3_aa: CASSLSGSNYGYTF
cdr3_nt: TGTGCCAGCAGTTTATCCGGGTCTAACTATGGCTACACCTTC

clone_size: NA
j_call: TRBJ2-7
d_call: NA
v_call: TRBV6-1
cdr3_aa: CASSEVWGTYEQYF
cdr3_nt: TGTGCCAGCAGTGAAGTCTGGGGCACCTACGAGCAGTACTTC

clone_size: NA
j_call: TRBJ2-3
d_call: TRBD2
v_call: TRBV25-1
cdr3_aa: CASSDGTSGDTDTQYF
cdr3_nt: TGTGCCAGCAGTGACGGGACTAGCGGGGACACAGATACGCAGTATTTT

clone_size: NA
j_call: TRBJ2-7
d_call: NA
v_call: TRBV29-1
cdr3_aa: CSVKTGTYEQYF
cdr3_nt: TGCAGCGTGAAGACGGGGACCTACGAGCAGTACTTC

clone_size: NA
j_call: TRBJ2-5
d_call: NA
v_call: TRBV9
cdr3_aa: CASSDGTSMGTQYF
cdr3_nt: TGTGCCAGCTCTGACGGGACTTCCATGGGGACCCAGTACTTC

clone_size: NA
j_call: TRBJ2-7
d_call: NA
v_call: TRBV27
cdr3_aa: CASSFGGEQYF
cdr3_nt: TGTGCCAGCAGTTTCGGCGGTGAGCAGTACTTC

clone_size: NA
j_call: TRBJ2-3
d_call: TRBD1
v_call: TRBV5-1
cdr3_aa: CASSLGTGADTQYF
cdr3_nt: TGCGCCAGCAGCTTGGGGACAGGGGCAGATACGCAGTATTTT

clone_size: NA
j_call: TRBJ2-1
d_call: NA
v_call: TRBV28
cdr3_aa: CASSRQYNEQFF
cdr3_nt: TGTGCCAGCAGTCGTCAGTACAATGAGCAGTTCTTC

clone_size: NA
j_call: TRBJ2-7
d_call: TRBD1
v_call: TRBV6-5
cdr3_aa: CASSSPGQGASYEQYF
cdr3_nt: TGTGCCAGCAGTTCCCCGGGACAGGGGGCGAGCTACGAGCAGTACTTC

clone_size: NA
j_call: TRBJ2-7
d_call: NA
v_call: TRBV6-5
cdr3_aa: CASSRGFDEQYF
cdr3_nt: TGTGCCAGCAGTAGGGGGTTCGACGAGCAGTACTTC

clone_size: NA
j_call: TRBJ2-7
d_call: TRBD2
v_call: TRBV5-6
cdr3_aa: CASSLDRTRSSYEQYF
cdr3_nt: TGTGCCAGCAGCTTGGATCGGACTAGAAGCAGTTACGAGCAGTACTTC

clone_size: NA
j_call: TRBJ2-7
d_call: TRBD1
v_call: TRBV30
cdr3_aa: CAWSGGTGGYEQYF
cdr3_nt: TGTGCCTGGAGTGGAGGGACAGGGGGGTACGAGCAGTACTTC

clone_size: NA
j_call: TRBJ1-1
d_call: NA
v_call: TRBV13
cdr3_aa: CASMVSDEAFF
cdr3_nt: TGTGCCAGCATGGTTTCAGATGAAGCTTTCTTT

clone_size: once
j_call: TRBJ2-7
d_call: NA
v_call: TRBV19
cdr3_aa: CASSIGGFYEQYF
cdr3_nt: TGTGCCAGTAGTATAGGGGGATTCTACGAGCAGTACTTC

clone_size: NA
j_call: TRBJ2-7
d_call: NA
v_call: TRBV11-2
cdr3_aa: CASSLGQNYEQYF
cdr3_nt: TGTGCCAGCAGCTTGGGACAAAACTACGAGCAGTACTTC

clone_size: once
j_call: TRBJ2-3
d_call: NA
v_call: TRBV6-6
cdr3_aa: CASSYIPGATDTQYF
cdr3_nt: TGTGCCAGCAGTTACATCCCAGGGGCCACAGATACGCAGTATTTT

clone_size: NA
j_call: TRBJ1-5
d_call: NA
v_call: TRBV6-1
cdr3_aa: CASSEAMGSNQPQHF
cdr3_nt: TGTGCCAGCAGTGAAGCCATGGGTAGCAATCAGCCCCAGCATTTT

clone_size: NA
j_call: TRBJ2-1
d_call: NA
v_call: TRBV27
cdr3_aa: CASSESYNEQFF
cdr3_nt: TGTGCCAGCAGTGAGAGTTACAATGAGCAGTTCTTC

clone_size: once
j_call: TRBJ2-7
d_call: NA
v_call: TRBV2
cdr3_aa: CASSGLAYEQYF
cdr3_nt: TGTGCCAGCAGTGGACTAGCCTACGAGCAGTACTTC

clone_size: NA
j_call: TRBJ2-7
d_call: TRBD2
v_call: TRBV9
cdr3_aa: CASSPGTSGYEQYF
cdr3_nt: TGTGCCAGCAGCCCAGGGACTAGCGGCTACGAGCAGTACTTC

clone_size: NA
j_call: TRBJ1-1
d_call: NA
v_call: TRBV10-3
cdr3_aa: CAIGADYTEAFF
cdr3_nt: TGTGCCATCGGGGCGGATTACACTGAAGCTTTCTTT

clone_size: NA
j_call: TRBJ2-3
d_call: NA
v_call: TRBV5-4
cdr3_aa: CASSPVGQSSSTDTQYF
cdr3_nt: TGTGCCAGCAGCCCAGTAGGGCAAAGCTCTAGCACAGATACGCAGTATTTT

clone_size: NA
j_call: TRBJ1-1
d_call: NA
v_call: TRBV9
cdr3_aa: CASSEGGLTEAFF
cdr3_nt: TGTGCCAGCAGCGAGGGGGGCCTCACTGAAGCTTTCTTT

clone_size: once
j_call: TRBJ2-2
d_call: TRBD1
v_call: TRBV9
cdr3_aa: CASSVGGTGKDGELFF
cdr3_nt: TGTGCCAGCAGCGTAGGTGGGACAGGGAAGGACGGGGAGCTGTTTTTT

clone_size: few
j_call: TRBJ2-1
d_call: TRBD1
v_call: TRBV5-1
cdr3_aa: CASSQGTDNEQFF
cdr3_nt: TGCGCCAGCAGCCAGGGGACAGACAATGAGCAGTTCTTC

clone_size: NA
j_call: TRBJ2-7
d_call: TRBD2
v_call: TRBV7-8
cdr3_aa: CASSLVAGEQYF
cdr3_nt: TGTGCCAGCAGCTTGGTAGCGGGGGAGCAGTACTTC

clone_size: once
j_call: TRBJ2-7
d_call: NA
v_call: TRBV4-1
cdr3_aa: CASSLTDTLMGPNLYEQYF
cdr3_nt: TGCGCCAGCAGCCTTACCGATACTTTGATGGGGCCCAACCTCTACGAGCAGTACTTC